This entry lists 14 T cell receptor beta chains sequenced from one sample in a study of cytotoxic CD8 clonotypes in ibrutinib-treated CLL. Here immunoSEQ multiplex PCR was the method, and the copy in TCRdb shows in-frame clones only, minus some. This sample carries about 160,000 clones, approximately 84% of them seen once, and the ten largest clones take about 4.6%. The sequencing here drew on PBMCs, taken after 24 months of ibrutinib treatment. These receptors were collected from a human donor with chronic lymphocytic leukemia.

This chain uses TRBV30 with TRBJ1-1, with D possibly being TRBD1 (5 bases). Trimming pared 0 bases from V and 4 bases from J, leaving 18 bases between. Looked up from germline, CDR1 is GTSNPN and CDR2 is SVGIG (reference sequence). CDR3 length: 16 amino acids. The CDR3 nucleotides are TGTGCCTGGAGTGTAGGTAGGGGCGGATGGGGCACTGAAGCTTTCTTT. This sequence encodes CAWSVGRGGWGTEAFF.

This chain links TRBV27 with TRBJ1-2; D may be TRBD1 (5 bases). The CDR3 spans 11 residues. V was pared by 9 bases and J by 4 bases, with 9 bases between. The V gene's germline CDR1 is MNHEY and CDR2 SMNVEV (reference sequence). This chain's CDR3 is CASGAGYGYTF. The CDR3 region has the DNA TGTGCCAGTGGGGCAGGCTATGGCTACACCTTC.

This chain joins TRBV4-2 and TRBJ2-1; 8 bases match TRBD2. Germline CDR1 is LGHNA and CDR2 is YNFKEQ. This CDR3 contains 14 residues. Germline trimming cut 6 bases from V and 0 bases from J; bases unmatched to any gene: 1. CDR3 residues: CASRGTSSYNEQFF. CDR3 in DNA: TGTGCCAGCAGAGGGACTAGCTCCTACAATGAGCAGTTCTTC.

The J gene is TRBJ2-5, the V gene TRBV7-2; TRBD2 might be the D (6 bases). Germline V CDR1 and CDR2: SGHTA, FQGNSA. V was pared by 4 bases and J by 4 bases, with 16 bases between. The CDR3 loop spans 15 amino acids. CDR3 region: CASSSSPGRRETQYF. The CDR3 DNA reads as TGTGCCAGCAGCTCCTCACCCGGGAGACGAGAGACCCAGTACTTC.

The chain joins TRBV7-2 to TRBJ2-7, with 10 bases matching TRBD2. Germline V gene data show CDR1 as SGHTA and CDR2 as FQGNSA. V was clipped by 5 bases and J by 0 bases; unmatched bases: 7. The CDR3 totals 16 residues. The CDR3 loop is CASSLRTSGSSYEQYF. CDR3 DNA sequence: TGTGCCAGCAGCCTCCGGACTAGCGGTTCCTCCTACGAGCAGTACTTC.

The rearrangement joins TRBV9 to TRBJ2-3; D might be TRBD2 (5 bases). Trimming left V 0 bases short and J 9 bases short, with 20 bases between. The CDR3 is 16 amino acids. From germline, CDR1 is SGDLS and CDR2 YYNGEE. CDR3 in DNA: TGTGCCAGCAGCGTAGGCAGCGGAGTAGGCGTAGGGACGCAGTATTTT. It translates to CASSVGSGVGVGTQYF.

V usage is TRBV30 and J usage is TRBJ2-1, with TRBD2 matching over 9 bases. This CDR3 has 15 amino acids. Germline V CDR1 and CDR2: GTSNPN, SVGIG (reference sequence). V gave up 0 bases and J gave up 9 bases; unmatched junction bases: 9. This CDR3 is CAWSVRLAGWVEQFF. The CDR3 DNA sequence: TGTGCCTGGAGTGTACGGCTAGCGGGATGGGTTGAGCAGTTCTTC.

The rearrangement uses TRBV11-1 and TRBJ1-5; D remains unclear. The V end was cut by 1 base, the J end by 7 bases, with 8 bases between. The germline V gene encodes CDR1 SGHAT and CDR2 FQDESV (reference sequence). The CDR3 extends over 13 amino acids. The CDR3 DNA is TGTGCCAGCAGCTTAGAGGGAGGCCAGCCCCAGCATTTT. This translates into CASSLEGGQPQHF.

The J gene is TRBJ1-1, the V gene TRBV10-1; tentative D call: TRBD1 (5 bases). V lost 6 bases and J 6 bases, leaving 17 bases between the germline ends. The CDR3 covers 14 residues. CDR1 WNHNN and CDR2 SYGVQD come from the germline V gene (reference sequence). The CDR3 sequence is CASSPGTGVSEAFF. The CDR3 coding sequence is TGCGCCAGCAGCCCAGGCACAGGAGTCTCTGAAGCTTTCTTT.

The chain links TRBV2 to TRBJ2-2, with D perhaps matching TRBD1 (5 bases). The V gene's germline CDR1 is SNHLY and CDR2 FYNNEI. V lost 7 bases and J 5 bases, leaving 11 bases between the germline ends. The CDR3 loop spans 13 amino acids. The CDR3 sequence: CASKGRVTGELFF. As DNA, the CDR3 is TGTGCCAGCAAGGGCAGGGTAACCGGGGAGCTGTTTTTT.

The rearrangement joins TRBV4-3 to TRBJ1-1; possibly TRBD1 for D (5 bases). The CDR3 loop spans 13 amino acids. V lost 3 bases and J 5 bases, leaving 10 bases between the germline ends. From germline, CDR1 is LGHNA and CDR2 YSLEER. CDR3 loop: CASSQMGGTEAFF. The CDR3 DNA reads TGCGCCAGCAGCCAGATGGGGGGAACTGAAGCTTTCTTT.

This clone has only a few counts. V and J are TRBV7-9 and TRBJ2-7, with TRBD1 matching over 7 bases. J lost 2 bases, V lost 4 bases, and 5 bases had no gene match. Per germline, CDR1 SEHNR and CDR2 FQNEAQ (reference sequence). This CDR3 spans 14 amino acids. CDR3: CASSSGDRAYEQYF. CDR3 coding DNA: TGTGCCAGCAGCTCAGGGGACAGAGCCTACGAGCAGTACTTC.

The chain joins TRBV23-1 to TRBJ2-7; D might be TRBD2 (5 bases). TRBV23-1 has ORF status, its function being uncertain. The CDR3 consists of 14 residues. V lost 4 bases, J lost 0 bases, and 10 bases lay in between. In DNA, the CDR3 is TGCGCCAGCAGTCGGCGGGTGAGCTCCTACGAGCAGTACTTC. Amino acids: CASSRRVSSYEQYF.

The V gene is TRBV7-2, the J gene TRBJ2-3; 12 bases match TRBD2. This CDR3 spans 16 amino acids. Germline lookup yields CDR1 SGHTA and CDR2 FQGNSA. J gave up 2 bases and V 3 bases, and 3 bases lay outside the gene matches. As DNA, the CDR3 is TGTGCCAGCAGCTTTACTAGCGGGGGGTTCACAGATACGCAGTATTTT. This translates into CASSFTSGGFTDTQYF.